The 2 T cell receptor beta chains presented below share a single source sample, sequenced in a study of OX40 agonist ivuxolimab in advanced cancers. The repertoire was sequenced with immunoSEQ multiplex PCR; TCRdb's copy has only in-frame clones and lacks some. This table holds roughly 63,000 clones, 85% to 90% found once. Specimen: CD4+ or CD8+ T cells sorted from blood, collected in a trial of the OX40 agonist ivuxolimab. The receptors here all came from an adult with an advanced solid tumor such as melanoma, head and neck, liver or kidney cancer.

The CDR3 loop reads CASGVKDTYEQYF. The CDR3 bases are TGTGCCAGTGGCGTTAAAGACACTTACGAGCAGTACTTC. The rearrangement uses TRBV19 and TRBJ2-7; D remains ambiguous. The CDR3 totals 13 residues. Germline lookup yields CDR1 LNHDA and CDR2 SQIVND (reference sequence). V was trimmed by 8 bases and J by 4 bases, leaving 15 bases between them.

The chain has TRBV13 and TRBJ2-2; D assignment may be TRBD1 or TRBD2 (6 bases each). Trimming stripped 3 bases from V and 0 bases from J, with 11 bases between. The CDR3 runs 16 residues. Per the germline V gene, CDR1 is PRHDT and CDR2 is FYEKMQ (reference sequence). The CDR3 protein is CASSFGRGPNTGELFF. The CDR3 nucleotides read TGTGCCAGCAGCTTCGGACGGGGGCCGAACACCGGGGAGCTGTTTTTT.